Shown below are 8 T cell receptor beta chains from a single sample sequenced in a study of brain metastases from non-small cell lung cancer. The protocol was immunoSEQ multiplex PCR, while the TCRdb copy is restricted to in-frame clones and leaves out a portion. The sample carries about 660 clones, under 90% recorded once. Sequenced: tumor-adjacent normal tissue. Source of these receptors: a donor aged 40 or over with non-small cell lung cancer.

This rearrangement joins TRBV11-3 to TRBJ2-5; D is possibly TRBD1 (7 bases). V gave up 3 bases and J gave up 5 bases, with 16 bases separating them. The CDR3 runs to 15 residues. CDR1 is SGHNT, CDR2 YENEEA, per germline. The CDR3 nucleotides read TGTGCCAGCAGCTTCGGACAGGCGGGGATGGAGACCCAGTACTTC. It is translated as CASSFGQAGMETQYF.

This chain connects TRBV5-4 to TRBJ1-2; a possible D gene is TRBD1 (6 bases). CDR3 size: 15 residues. V was shortened by 4 bases and J by 0 bases, with 13 bases between the two germline ends. The germline CDR1 and CDR2 sequences are SGHNT and YYREEE (reference sequence). CDR3 DNA sequence: TGTGCCAGCAGCATGGGGACAAGGACTAACTATGGCTACACCTTC. Encoded protein: CASSMGTRTNYGYTF.

This CDR3 is CASSFGGRGYTF. Written as DNA, the CDR3 is TGTGCCAGCAGTTTCGGGGGGCGCGGCTACACCTTC. V and J are TRBV12-3 or TRBV12-4 and TRBJ1-2, with a weak D call TRBD1 (6 bases). This CDR3 spans 12 amino acids. Trimming shortened V by 3 bases and J by 8 bases, and 10 bases separated the two germline ends.

The chain is built from TRBV24-1 and TRBJ2-2; TRBD1 matches at 7 bases. The length of the CDR3 is 15 residues. In germline, CDR1 is KGHDR, CDR2 SFDVKD. The V and J ends lost 6 bases and 5 bases, in that order; junction bases with no gene match: 8. The CDR3 DNA reads TGTGCCACCAGTTGGGGTGGACAGGATACCGGGGAGCTGTTTTTT. Encoded protein: CATSWGGQDTGELFF.

A remark on this clone: In the same sample, other DNA sequences code for this CDR3. V gene TRBV6-2 or TRBV6-3 combines with J gene TRBJ2-1; 10 bases match TRBD2. The CDR3 loop spans 19 amino acids. V shed 0 bases, J shed 0 bases, and the junction held 8 bases outside the gene matches. Germline V lookup: CDR1 MNHEY, CDR2 SVGEGT. The chain's CDR3 is CASSYSSISGRSSYNEQFF. In DNA, the CDR3 is TGTGCCAGCAGTTACTCGAGTATTAGCGGGAGGAGCTCCTACAATGAGCAGTTCTTC.

The rearrangement joins TRBV19 to TRBJ1-1; D is unclear. V was trimmed by 3 bases and J by 2 bases, leaving 7 bases between them. The CDR3 covers 13 residues. Germline V gene sequence: CDR1 LNHDA, CDR2 SQIVND (reference sequence). The CDR3 sequence is CASSIGRNTEAFF. The CDR3 DNA is TGTGCCAGTAGTATCGGCAGAAACACTGAAGCTTTCTTT.

This chain joins TRBV27 and TRBJ2-2; 9 positions match TRBD2. The CDR3 has 17 residues. The V gene's germline CDR1 is MNHEY and CDR2 SMNVEV (reference sequence). J was trimmed by 4 bases and V by 4 bases; bases with no gene match: 10. CDR3 coding DNA: TGTGCCAGCAGTTCCCGGATCGGGACTAGCATCACCGGGGAGCTGTTTTTT. This translates into CASSSRIGTSITGELFF.

The rearrangement uses TRBV20-1 and TRBJ2-1; 9 nucleotides agree with TRBD2. The CDR3 has 16 amino acids. J was trimmed by 9 bases and V by 3 bases; bases with no gene match: 15. Germline CDR1 DFQATT, CDR2 SNEGSKA (reference sequence). The CDR3 DNA reads as TGCAGTGCTAGTGATCCTCCGGGACTAGCTTCGGGTGAGCAGTTCTTC. Amino acid sequence: CSASDPPGLASGEQFF.